Below, 24 T cell receptor beta chains from the same sample are listed, as sequenced in a study of low-dose radiotherapy and immunotherapy resistance in tumors. As for time point: before trial treatment. cDNA synthesis used a TRAV/TRBV-specific primer set for both chains. The PCR that amplified TCRs ran for approximately 20 cycles, relying on a constant-region primer and a V-primer adapter. TCRdb used MiXCR to reprocess the reads, holding one entry per CDR3 protein. The table records tens of thousands of distinct CDR3 sequences, under 30% of them present only once. Sequenced here: PBMCs, sampled before treatment. The receptors here all came from a male donor with prostate cancer.

This clonotype appeared a single time. V is TRBV28 and J is TRBJ2-1; 9 bases are shared with TRBD2. The CDR3 runs 16 residues. Trimming took 5 bases from V and 8 from J; bases not matched to a gene: 13. Germline assignment: CDR1 MDHEN and CDR2 SYDVKM. The CDR3 nucleotides read TGTGCCAGCAGTCCCCGCGGGAGGGCCGAGGGCGATGAGCAGTTCTTC. Translating it yields CASSPRGRAEGDEQFF. Combining the CDR3 with reference TRBV28 and TRBJ2-1 gives the whole variable domain DVKVTQSSRYLVKRTGEKVFLECVQDMDHENMFWYRQDPGLGLRLIYFSYDVKMKEKGDIPEGYSVSREKKERFSLILESASTNQTSMYLCASSPRGRAEGDEQFFGPGTRLTVL.

This clonotype was seen many times. V gene TRBV28 combines with J gene TRBJ1-3, with 8 positions matching TRBD1. Germline trimming cut 6 bases from V and 8 bases from J; bases unmatched to any gene: 12. This CDR3 has 15 residues. Germline CDR1 and CDR2: MDHEN and SYDVKM. CDR3 coding DNA: TGTGCCAGCAGAACGACTCAGACAGGGGCAGACACCATATATTTT. This gives the protein CASRTTQTGADTIYF.

The chain uses TRBV5-1 and TRBJ2-1; 10 positions agree with TRBD1. This CDR3 contains 16 residues. Germline lookup yields CDR1 SGHRS and CDR2 YFSETQ. Trimming cost V 4 bases and J 5 bases; bases outside gene matches: 9. In DNA form, the CDR3 reads TGCGCCAGCAGCCTCCCAACCGGGACAGGGGACAATGAGCAGTTCTTC. This codes for CASSLPTGTGDNEQFF.

This sequence joins TRBV5-4 and TRBJ2-3; 10 nucleotides agree with TRBD2. The germline V gene encodes CDR1 SGHNT and CDR2 YYREEE (reference sequence). The CDR3 is made up of 16 amino acids. The junction had 7 bases not matched to a gene; V was cut back by 4 bases and J by 2 bases. The CDR3 reads CASSQHSGGNTDTQYF. CDR3 nucleotides: TGTGCCAGCAGCCAACATAGCGGGGGGAACACAGATACGCAGTATTTT.

Of note for this clonotype: A far larger clone is just one base off, so this is likely a read error. CDR3 nucleotides: TGTCCCAGCAGCTTATTGCGTCTAGCGGTAAGCACAGATACGCAGTATTTT. Its translation: CPSSLLRLAVSTDTQYF. The chain combines TRBV11-3 with TRBJ2-3, with 7 nucleotides matching TRBD2. CDR3 length: 17 amino acids. The germline V gene encodes CDR1 SGHNT and CDR2 YENEEA.

This clonotype has a count of ten or more. The chain recombines TRBV27 with TRBJ2-1; 11 positions agree with TRBD2. The CDR3 has 17 residues. Unmatched junction bases numbered 15, after V lost 2 bases and J lost 12 bases. Germline lookup yields CDR1 MNHEY and CDR2 SMNVEV (reference sequence). The chain's CDR3 is CASSLEGPGLAAVGQFF. The CDR3 region has the DNA TGTGCCAGCAGTTTAGAGGGCCCGGGACTAGCGGCGGTGGGGCAGTTCTTC.

Many counts were recorded for this clonotype. The V and J genes are TRBV6-5 and TRBJ2-7; TRBD2 matches 7 bases. From germline, CDR1 is MNHEY and CDR2 SVGAGI. The ends lost 4 bases at V and 3 bases at J; junction bases unmatched: 9. The CDR3 runs 15 residues. CDR3 loop: CASSWAGGEFYEQYF. The DNA for the CDR3 is TGTGCCAGCAGTTGGGCTGGGGGGGAATTCTACGAGCAGTACTTC.

This clonotype was seen many times. This sequence joins TRBV4-1 and TRBJ1-1; 9 bases map to TRBD1. The germline gives CDR1 MGHRA, CDR2 YSYEKL. The CDR3 length is 15 residues. The junction had 7 bases not matched to a gene; V was cut back by 4 bases and J by 4 bases. CDR3 residues: CASSPTGQGVTEAFF. CDR3 sequence (DNA): TGCGCCAGCAGCCCTACGGGACAGGGAGTCACTGAAGCTTTCTTT.

This clonotype was detected ten times or more. V usage is TRBV25-1 and J usage is TRBJ2-7; D not certain. CDR3 length: 14 residues. V was pared by 5 bases and J by 1 base, with 12 bases between. CDR1 and CDR2 (germline): MGHDK, SYGVNS. The CDR3 bases are TGTGCCAGCAGTCCGAGGATTCGATCCTACGAGCAGTACTTC. Its protein is CASSPRIRSYEQYF.

Ten or more counts support this clonotype. The rearrangement links TRBV10-3 to TRBJ2-7; 7 bases match TRBD2. Looked up from germline, CDR1 is ENHRY and CDR2 is SYGVKD. V lost 5 bases, J lost 5 bases, and 6 bases stayed unmatched. The CDR3 consists of 13 residues. For the CDR3, the DNA is TGTGCCATCAGTCGGGAGGCCACACACGAGCAGTACTTC. Translation: CAISREATHEQYF.

This clonotype was seen ten or more times. The V call is TRBV20-1, the J call TRBJ2-7; 7 bases are shared with TRBD2. Trimming at V came to 0 bases and at J to 4 bases, leaving 18 bases not matched to a gene. Per germline, CDR1 DFQATT and CDR2 SNEGSKA (reference sequence). The CDR3 extends over 18 amino acids. This chain's CDR3 is CSARDLREPVSRKYEQYF. The DNA of the CDR3 is TGCAGTGCTAGAGATTTGCGGGAGCCCGTTTCAAGAAAGTACGAGCAGTACTTC.

Comment on this clonotype: One base separates it from a far larger clone, so it is likely a read error. The V and J genes are TRBV5-8 and TRBJ1-5, with 7 bases aligning to TRBD1. Germline values: CDR1 SGHTS, CDR2 YDEGEE. The CDR3 is 16 amino acids. The CDR3 is CASRRTGGESNQPRHF. As DNA, the CDR3 is TGTGCCAGCAGGCGGACAGGTGGGGAGAGCAATCAGCCCCGGCATTTT.

To note about this clonotype: This likely reflects a read error, since a far larger clone is one base away. The rearrangement uses TRBV7-8 and TRBJ2-1, with 7 bases aligning to TRBD1. V was pared by 5 bases and J by 10 bases, with 14 bases of the junction left unmatched. Germline CDR1 SGHVS, CDR2 FQNEAQ. The length of the CDR3 is 15 residues. CDR3 coding DNA: TGTGCCAGCAGCCAAGGACAGGTTAGCTCCTACGAGCAGTTCTTC. Residues: CASSQGQVSSYEQFF.

This clonotype occurred a few times. The chain employs TRBV10-2 and TRBJ2-5; the match to TRBD1 covers 9 bases. The V gene end was trimmed by 6 bases and the J gene end by 5 bases; junction bases not matched to a gene: 7. Germline CDR1 WSHSY, CDR2 SAAADI. The CDR3 sequence is 14 residues long. In DNA form, the CDR3 reads TGCGCCAGCAGCCCGGGGACAGGGAGGGAGACCCAGTACTTC. Translated, it gives CASSPGTGRETQYF.

This clonotype was counted at least ten times. This chain links TRBV28 with TRBJ2-4; 8 bases match TRBD1. The length of the CDR3 is 14 residues. Germline V gene data show CDR1 as MDHEN and CDR2 as SYDVKM. Trimming took 1 base from V and 6 from J; bases not matched to a gene: 2. The CDR3 DNA reads TGTGCCAGCAGTTTATCCAGGGGGCGAAACATTCAGTACTTC. It is translated as CASSLSRGRNIQYF.

This clonotype was counted at least ten times. V gene TRBV28 combines with J gene TRBJ2-7, with TRBD1 identical over 7 bases. After removal of 3 bases from V and 0 bases from J, the junction contained 5 bases not matched to a gene. The CDR3 has 15 residues. Germline V gene sequence: CDR1 MDHEN, CDR2 SYDVKM. DNA for the CDR3: TGTGCCAGCAGTTTCCCCAGGGGGACCTCCTACGAGCAGTACTTC. It codes for CASSFPRGTSYEQYF. Drawing the rest from reference TRBV28 and TRBJ2-7, the complete variable domain is DVKVTQSSRYLVKRTGEKVFLECVQDMDHENMFWYRQDPGLGLRLIYFSYDVKMKEKGDIPEGYSVSREKKERFSLILESASTNQTSMYLCASSFPRGTSYEQYFGPGTRLTVT.

A note on this clonotype: A far larger clone is one base from this, pointing to a likely read error. J is TRBJ2-3 and V is TRBV9; TRBD1 is a possible D gene (5 bases). Per germline, CDR1 SGDLS and CDR2 YYNGEE. CDR3 length: 16 residues. CDR3 DNA sequence: TGCGCCAGCAGCTCGGAAGGGCAGGGTGGCACAGATACGCAGTATTTT. It codes for CASSSEGQGGTDTQYF.

With regard to this clonotype: This likely traces to a read error, being one base from a far larger clone. DNA of the CDR3: TGCGCCAGCAGTAGGAGGGTACGGGGAACGTTGGGCTATGAGCAGTACTTC. This sequence encodes CASSRRVRGTLGYEQYF. The chain is built from TRBV23-1 and TRBJ2-4; D is possibly TRBD2 (6 bases). TRBV23-1 has ORF status, its function being uncertain. V was clipped by 5 bases and J by 13 bases, with 30 bases between them. CDR3 length: 17 amino acids.

A note on this clonotype: A far larger clone is one nucleotide away, so this likely arose from a read error. The V and J genes are TRBV5-1 and TRBJ2-3, with 8 bases matching TRBD2. CDR3 length equals 16 residues. V shed 4 bases and J 3 bases; nucleotides not matched to a gene: 10. The V gene's germline CDR1 is SGHRS and CDR2 YFSETQ. The CDR3 reads CASSQDLQRGTDTQYF. DNA of the CDR3: TGCGCCAGCAGCCAAGATCTCCAGCGGGGGACAGATACGCAGTATTTT.

This clonotype was seen only once. A far larger clone is a single base away, which makes a read error likely. This sequence joins TRBV6-5 and TRBJ2-3; D might be TRBD1 (6 bases). Looked up from germline, CDR1 is MNHEY and CDR2 is SVGAGI. There are 14 residues in the CDR3. This CDR3 is CAGSEQGDTDTQYF. The CDR3 region has the DNA TGTGCCGGCAGTGAACAGGGTGACACAGATACGCAGTATTTT.

This chain links TRBV20-1 with TRBJ2-5, with 9 bases matching TRBD2. With 0 bases clipped from V and 2 bases from J, the junction kept 10 bases outside the gene matches. There are 17 residues in the CDR3. CDR1 and CDR2 from the germline V gene are DFQATT and SNEGSKA (reference sequence). CDR3 sequence (DNA): TGCAGTGCTAGAGATACCTGGGGGCTAGCGGGGCAAGAGACCCAGTACTTC. It codes for CSARDTWGLAGQETQYF.

This clonotype was found many times. V usage is TRBV6-6 and J usage is TRBJ1-1, with a possible D match to TRBD1 (5 bases). Germline values: CDR1 MNHNY, CDR2 SVGAGI (reference sequence). The V and J ends lost 6 bases and 5 bases respectively, with 19 bases between them. The CDR3 contains 15 residues. CDR3 nucleotide sequence: TGTGCCAGCAGCTTTCCGGGACGGGGAACGACTGAAGCTTTCTTT. This translates into CASSFPGRGTTEAFF.

The genes are TRBV10-3 and TRBJ1-1, with TRBD1 matching over 7 bases. Losses at the gene ends were 5 bases for V and 4 bases for J; bases not matched to a gene: 7. The length of the CDR3 is 14 residues. Germline assignment: CDR1 ENHRY and CDR2 SYGVKD. Written as DNA, the CDR3 is TGTGCCATCAGTCCCAGGGGGAAGGCCACTGAAGCTTTCTTT. Translation: CAISPRGKATEAFF.

This clonotype was detected many times. The genes are TRBV19 and TRBJ1-1; D remains unclear. This CDR3 comprises 16 residues. Trimming shortened V by 6 bases and J by 2 bases, and 19 bases separated the two germline ends. Per the germline V gene, CDR1 is LNHDA and CDR2 is SQIVND (reference sequence). The CDR3 nucleotides read TGTGCCAGTAGCAGCGTCGCGCGCGGGGTCAACACTGAAGCTTTCTTT. Protein sequence: CASSSVARGVNTEAFF.